This entry concerns a single TCR beta chain. V lost 3 bases, J lost 3 bases, and 14 bases lay in between. The CDR3 length is 16 residues. Germline V gives CDR1 LNHNV, CDR2 YYDKDF (reference sequence). These data belong to a study of shared clonotypes between healthy human individuals. Using immunoSEQ multiplex PCR, the repertoire was profiled, and TCRdb retains in-frame clones only, with some absent. The data show about a million clones, with about 72% seen just once and 0.89% held by the top ten. The receptor was derived from a young man in good health. Some clones in this sample may be carry-over from other donors' samples. The sequenced sample consisted of memory CD4+ T cells from PBMCs. Subset indicated: CD45RA-negative fraction. The rearrangement links TRBV15 to TRBJ2-2, with D hard to call. The CDR3 nucleotides read TGTGCCACCAGCAGGGGAAATGACCACGACACCGGGGAGCTGTTTTTT. Amino acids: CATSRGNDHDTGELFF.